Listed below are T cell receptor beta chains from one sample, sequenced in a study of OX40 agonist ivuxolimab in advanced cancers. The assay was immunoSEQ multiplex PCR, and TCRdb's table has in-frame clones only and misses some. The repertoire has 76,000 or so clones, roughly 85% of them found once; the top ten carry about 0.6%. This specimen was CD4+ or CD8+ T cells sorted from blood, taken in a trial of the OX40 agonist ivuxolimab. The receptor set was obtained from an adult with an advanced solid tumor such as melanoma, head and neck, liver or kidney cancer. CDR3s include the opening cysteine and the closing phenylalanine or tryptophan. Fields, in order: V gene, J gene, D gene, clone size, CDR3 DNA, CDR3 protein. A D gene is named only where the DNA matches it firmly. Size tells how often a clone was seen (once, few, many) or the class of an expanded clone, and some rows leave it out.

V: TRBV6-1; J: TRBJ2-2; D: -; size: -; DNA: TGTGCCAGCAGAGGGATCGCGAACACCGGGGAGCTGTTTTTT; CDR3: CASRGIANTGELFF
V: TRBV5-5; J: TRBJ2-7; D: TRBD1; size: -; DNA: TGTGCCAGCAGCTATCGGGGACAGGGGAGCTACGAGCAGTACTTC; CDR3: CASSYRGQGSYEQYF
V: TRBV19; J: TRBJ2-3; D: TRBD1; size: -; DNA: TGTGCCAGTAGTATAGGTTACCCGGACAGGGGGTATAGAGATACGCAGTATTTT; CDR3: CASSIGYPDRGYRDTQYF
V: TRBV5-1; J: TRBJ2-3; D: -; size: -; DNA: TGCGCCAGCAGCTGGCAGGATCGGGCAGATACGCAGTATTTT; CDR3: CASSWQDRADTQYF
V: TRBV14; J: TRBJ1-1; D: -; size: once; DNA: TGTGCCAGCAGCCAATATCGCTTTGAAGCTTTCTTT; CDR3: CASSQYRFEAFF
V: TRBV18; J: TRBJ1-4; D: -; size: few; DNA: TGTGCCAGCTCACAGGGTTATAATGAAAAACTGTTTTTT; CDR3: CASSQGYNEKLFF
V: TRBV2; J: TRBJ1-4; D: -; size: -; DNA: TGTGCCAGCGGGGGACACTCTAATGAAAAACTGTTTTTT; CDR3: CASGGHSNEKLFF
V: TRBV7-9; J: TRBJ1-1; D: -; size: -; DNA: TGTGCCAGCAGCTTAGATCGACGGAAGACTGAAGCTTTCTTT; CDR3: CASSLDRRKTEAFF
V: TRBV19; J: TRBJ1-1; D: TRBD1; size: -; DNA: TGTGCCAGTAGTAACAGGGGCGGTACTGAAGCTTTCTTT; CDR3: CASSNRGGTEAFF
V: TRBV6-6; J: TRBJ2-6; D: -; size: -; DNA: TGTGCCGGCTCCGCTCCGGCCTCTGGGGCCAACGTCCTGACTTTC; CDR3: CAGSAPASGANVLTF
V: TRBV30; J: TRBJ1-1; D: TRBD1; size: -; DNA: TGTGCCTGGACAGGGGGCCTCCTACAGACGGGTGAAGCTTTCTTT; CDR3: CAWTGGLLQTGEAFF